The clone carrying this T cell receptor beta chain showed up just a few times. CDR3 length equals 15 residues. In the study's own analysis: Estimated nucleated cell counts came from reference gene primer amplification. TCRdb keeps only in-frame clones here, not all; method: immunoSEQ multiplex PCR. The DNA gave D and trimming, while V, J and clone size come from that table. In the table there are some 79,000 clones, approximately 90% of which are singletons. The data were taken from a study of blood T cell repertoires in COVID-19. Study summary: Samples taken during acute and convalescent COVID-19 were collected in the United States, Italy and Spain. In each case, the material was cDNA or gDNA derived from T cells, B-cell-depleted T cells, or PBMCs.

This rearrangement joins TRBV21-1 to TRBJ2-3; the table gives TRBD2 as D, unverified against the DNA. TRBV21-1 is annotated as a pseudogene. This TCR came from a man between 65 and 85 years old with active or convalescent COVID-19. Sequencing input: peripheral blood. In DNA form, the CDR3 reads TGTGCCAGCAGCAAAAAGCCGCACTGCACAGATACGCAGTATTTT. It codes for CASSKKPHCTDTQYF.